The 21 T cell receptor beta chains presented below share a single source sample, sequenced in a study of tumor-infiltrating lymphocytes in primary liver carcinoma. Co-extraction of RNA and DNA was performed on 20-30 mg of unsorted bulk tissue. Making TCR beta cDNA involved approximately 480 ng total RNA and a constant-region primer. Libraries covering TCR beta were generated through three nested multiplex PCR rounds (using a slightly modified ARM-PCR). A C-beta reverse primer was combined with TRBV1-TRBV30 forward primers in the first two PCR rounds, and each round had 10 cycles. TCRdb processed the multiplex PCR reads anew with MiXCR; each CDR3 protein has one entry. The repertoire consists of about 120,000 distinct CDR3 sequences, with around two thirds occurring once and the leading ten covering 7% to 10%. Material: liver tumor tissue from sampling region 1. Specified subset: tumor region T1, superior pole. The receptors were gathered from a woman aged 55-69 years with primary liver carcinoma and hepatitis B virus infection.

A remark on this clonotype: The junction shows a germline mismatch at one end, possibly a read error. Here the CDR3 reads CTSSYTNTRELFF. The CDR3 DNA sequence: TGTACCAGCAGTTACACGAACACCCGGGAGCTGTTTTTT. The rearrangement links TRBV6-5 to TRBJ2-2; no reliable D call. There are 13 residues in the CDR3. In germline, CDR1 is MNHEY, CDR2 SVGAGI.

In regard to this clonotype: One end of the junction does not line up with germline, which may come from a read error. CDR3 nucleotide sequence: TGTGCGAGCAGCGCGGGATTTCGGGAGTTCTTC. Translating it yields CASSAGFREFF. This rearrangement joins TRBV11-2 to TRBJ2-1; TRBD2 might be the D (6 bases). The CDR3 runs to 11 residues. Germline values: CDR1 SGHAT, CDR2 FQNNGV.

This clonotype was seen at least ten times. This sequence joins TRBV5-6 and TRBJ1-6; no reliable D call. Per germline, CDR1 SGHDT and CDR2 YYEEEE. V shed 4 bases and J shed 3 bases, with 8 bases lying between them. The CDR3 is 14 amino acids. This CDR3 reads CASSLGHYNSPLHF. Written as DNA, the CDR3 is TGTGCCAGCAGCCTCGGCCACTATAATTCACCCCTCCACTTT.

This clonotype was observed at least ten times. V usage is TRBV29-1 and J usage is TRBJ2-2, with D perhaps matching TRBD2 (7 bases). V lost 3 bases and J 5 bases, leaving 19 bases between the germline ends. Per germline, CDR1 SQVTM and CDR2 ANQGSEA. The length of the CDR3 is 16 residues. The DNA for the CDR3 is TGCAGCGTTGAGGGGGGGCAGGGCCGTTTAACCGGGGAGCTGTTTTTT. Translating gives CSVEGGQGRLTGELFF.

This clonotype was counted a few times. The chain joins TRBV10-2 to TRBJ2-7, with D perhaps matching TRBD1 or TRBD2 (5 bases each). This CDR3 contains 14 residues. Germline values: CDR1 WSHSY, CDR2 SAAADI. Trimming shortened V by 8 bases and J by 8 bases, and 22 bases separated the two germline ends. Here the CDR3 reads CASSWDGSNNQQYF. Written as DNA, the CDR3 is TGCGCCAGCTCGTGGGACGGTTCTAATAATCAGCAGTACTTC.

This clonotype has just a few counts. The rearrangement links TRBV5-1 to TRBJ2-2; D not certain. Trimming stripped 2 bases from V and 5 bases from J, with 7 bases between. The CDR3 extends over 13 amino acids. Germline assignment: CDR1 SGHRS and CDR2 YFSETQ. CDR3 in DNA: TGCGCCAGCAGCTTTTGGGGTACCGGGGAGCTGTTTTTT. Translation gives CASSFWGTGELFF.

Details on this clonotype: This likely comes from a read error, as the CDR3 has no conserved phenylalanine or tryptophan at its end. The DNA is omitted, as the CDR3 cannot be located on it reliably, and the CDR3 follows TCRdb's listing. This chain connects TRBV6-6 to TRBJ2-4; the D segment call TRBD1 is taken from the table without a DNA check. Germline CDR1 reads MNHNY; CDR2 reads SVGAGI (reference sequence). The CDR3 is 13 residues long, counting both termini. This CDR3 reads CAGSLRDQGLPTI.

The CDR3 loop is CASSLKGGWTDTQYF. The CDR3 DNA is TGTGCCAGCAGCCTAAAGGGCGGGTGGACAGATACGCAGTATTTT. The rearrangement joins TRBV5-6 to TRBJ2-3; weak D call: TRBD2 (5 bases). Germline values: CDR1 SGHDT, CDR2 YYEEEE. V was cut by 4 bases and J by 3 bases, with 15 bases left in between. The length of the CDR3 is 15 residues.

The V and J genes are TRBV5-4 and TRBJ2-5; 7 positions match TRBD1. Germline V lookup: CDR1 SGHNT, CDR2 YYREEE (reference sequence). Trimming took 7 bases from V and 5 from J; bases not matched to a gene: 17. The CDR3 has 16 residues. The CDR3 DNA is TGTGCCAGCGGCCCGGGACAGACACATTCAAGGGAGACCCAGTACTTC. Its translation is CASGPGQTHSRETQYF.

This clonotype was recorded only once. Being one base from a much bigger clone, this may be a read error. The V and J genes are TRBV7-9 and TRBJ2-7, with TRBD2 matching 7 bases. Germline V lookup: CDR1 SEHNR, CDR2 FQNEAQ (reference sequence). V was pared by 3 bases and J by 13 bases, with 12 bases of the junction left unmatched. This CDR3 is 13 amino acids long. The CDR3 DNA reads TGTGCCAGCAGCTTCCGGGAGGCTAGAGGGTGTTACTTC. Its protein product is CASSFREARGCYF.

With respect to this clonotype: Germline and junction disagree at one end, which may indicate a read error. The chain combines TRBV12-3 or TRBV12-4 with TRBJ1-1; 7 bases match TRBD1. The CDR3 is 14 residues long. As DNA, the CDR3 is TGTGTCAGCATCGTCGGACAGGTGAACACTGAAGCCTTCTTT. Protein: CVSIVGQVNTEAFF.

The sample holds many counts of this clonotype. V usage is TRBV6-2 or TRBV6-3 and J usage is TRBJ2-3, with D tentatively TRBD1 (5 bases). Germline CDR1 is MNHEY and CDR2 is SVGEGT. The V and J ends lost 6 bases and 2 bases respectively, with 15 bases between them. The length of the CDR3 is 15 residues. The CDR3 DNA sequence: TGTGCCAGCAGAGATCGTCAGGGAATCACAGATACGCAGTATTTT. It specifies CASRDRQGITDTQYF.

This clonotype occurred many times. J is TRBJ2-3 and V is TRBV5-6, with 7 bases aligning to TRBD1. Germline trimming cut 7 bases from V and 3 bases from J; bases unmatched to any gene: 11. This CDR3 region has 15 residues. Germline V gene data show CDR1 as SGHDT and CDR2 as YYEEEE. This chain's CDR3 is CASSSKGGHTDTQYF. For the CDR3, the DNA is TGTGCCAGCTCCTCGAAAGGGGGCCATACAGATACGCAGTATTTT.

Remarks on this clonotype: Mismatch with germline at one junction end may stem from a read error. V is TRBV11-2 and J is TRBJ2-7; D ambiguous. CDR3 size: 13 residues. From germline, CDR1 is SGHAT and CDR2 FQNNGV. The CDR3 loop reads CASSLDYNSEQCF. CDR3 nucleotides: TGTGCCAGCAGCTTAGATTATAACAGCGAGCAGTGCTTC.

The table lists this clonotype with a count of one. The chain combines TRBV11-1 with TRBJ2-7, with D perhaps TRBD2 (6 bases). CDR3 length: 15 amino acids. In germline, CDR1 is SGHAT, CDR2 FQDESV (reference sequence). The CDR3 DNA sequence: TGTGCCAGCAGATGGGGCGGGACGAGGACCTACGAGCACTACGTC. Translating it yields CASRWGGTRTYEHYV.

This clonotype occurred once. Possible read error: a much larger clone is one base away. The rearrangement links TRBV6-5 to TRBJ1-2, with 8 bases aligning to TRBD1. The CDR3 consists of 16 residues. CDR1 and CDR2 from the germline V gene are MNHEY and SVGAGI. CDR3 nucleotides: TGTGCCAGCAGTTACTCGGCAGGGGGCACTAACTATGGCAACACCTTC. Encoded protein: CASSYSAGGTNYGNTF.

To note about this clonotype: This clone may be a read error of a much larger clone one base away. The chain is built from TRBV12-3 or TRBV12-4 and TRBJ2-1; 7 bases line up with TRBD2. The CDR3 runs to 15 residues. The CDR3 coding sequence is TGTGCCAACAGTTTTTTGGCGGGAGACTCCGGTGAGCAGTTCTTC. Protein product: CANSFLAGDSGEQFF.

About this clonotype itself: This may stem from a read error, because a much larger clone lies one nucleotide away. The chain couples TRBV12-3 or TRBV12-4 to TRBJ2-3; 8 bases fit TRBD2. CDR3 length: 17 amino acids. This CDR3 reads CAGSSPRGGWSTDTQYF. The CDR3 DNA is TGTGCCGGCAGTTCCCCTCGCGGGGGGTGGTCCACAGATACGCAGTATTTT.

About this clonotype: This may arise from a read error, as a much more abundant clone is one base away. The chain couples TRBV12-3 or TRBV12-4 to TRBJ1-6; 7 bases fit TRBD1. This CDR3 comprises 13 residues. V gave up 4 bases and J gave up 11 bases; unmatched junction bases: 5. The CDR3 DNA sequence: TGTGCCAGCAGTTCTACAGGGGTTCCACCCCTCCACTTT. As protein: CASSSTGVPPLHF.

Details on this clonotype: Relative to the germline gene, one junction end is altered; a read error may explain this. The rearrangement uses TRBV7-9 and TRBJ2-3, with D perhaps matching TRBD1 (6 bases). This CDR3 spans 15 amino acids. Germline assignment: CDR1 SEHNR and CDR2 FQNEAQ (reference sequence). In nucleotides, the CDR3 is TGTGCCAGCGGCTTAGCAGGGGCCGGCACAGATACGCAGTATTTT. Translated: CASGLAGAGTDTQYF. The full variable domain, its missing parts supplied by reference TRBV7-9 and TRBJ2-3, is DTGVSQNPRHKITKRGQNVTFRCDPISEHNRLYWYRQTLGQGPEFLTYFQNEAQLEKSRLLSDRFSAERPKGSFSTLEIQRTEQGDSAMYLCASGLAGAGTDTQYFGPGTRLTVL.

This clonotype has at least ten counts. This chain connects TRBV29-1 to TRBJ1-1; TRBD1 matches at 10 bases. This CDR3 spans 15 amino acids. V shed 6 bases, J shed 1 base, and the junction held 8 bases outside the gene matches. Looked up from germline, CDR1 is SQVTM and CDR2 is ANQGSEA. The CDR3 loop reads CSVAGTGVGNTEAFF. CDR3 in DNA: TGCAGCGTGGCCGGGACAGGGGTGGGGAACACTGAAGCTTTCTTT.